These 6 T cell receptor beta chains originate from one sample sequenced in a study of cytomegalovirus exposure and HLA in healthy donors. 13 Jbeta primers and 60 Vbeta primers were used for the PCR. Measured with immunoSEQ multiplex PCR; TCRdb has only the in-frame clones, and not every one. Recorded for this sample: fewer than 150,000 clones. Sequencing was done on a sample of PBMCs. The receptors were gathered from a woman aged 55-75 years in good health and CMV-seronegative.

The genes are TRBV5-1 and TRBJ2-5; 7 bases fit TRBD2. CDR1 SGHRS and CDR2 YFSETQ come from the germline V gene. CDR3 length: 14 residues. The ends lost 4 bases at V and 4 bases at J; junction bases unmatched: 7. In DNA form, the CDR3 reads TGCGCCAGCAGCGCCGCAGGGAGGGGAGAGACCCAGTACTTC. Protein sequence: CASSAAGRGETQYF.

The chain links TRBV7-9 to TRBJ1-6; D unclear. The germline CDR1 and CDR2 sequences are SEHNR and FQNEAQ (reference sequence). CDR3 length equals 14 residues. Trimming removed 5 bases at V and 7 bases at J, with 12 bases between. The chain's CDR3 is CASSPELLNSPLHF. The DNA of the CDR3 is TGTGCCAGCAGCCCAGAGTTACTAAATTCACCCCTCCACTTT.

The chain links TRBV5-4 to TRBJ2-7; 7 bases map to TRBD2. The CDR3 covers 14 residues. CDR1 is SGHNT, CDR2 YYREEE, per germline (reference sequence). After removal of 0 bases from V and 6 bases from J, the junction contained 6 bases not matched to a gene. This CDR3 reads CASSLAGGFSEQYF. For the CDR3, the DNA is TGTGCCAGCAGCTTGGCCGGGGGGTTCTCCGAGCAGTACTTC.

This chain connects TRBV5-1 to TRBJ1-1; D gene ambiguous. Germline assignment: CDR1 SGHRS and CDR2 YFSETQ. Trimming cost V 3 bases and J 7 bases, with 10 bases left between them. The CDR3 loop spans 12 amino acids. This chain's CDR3 is CASSSGTVEAFF. Written as DNA, the CDR3 is TGCGCCAGCAGCTCGGGAACAGTTGAAGCTTTCTTT.

The chain carries TRBV5-1 and TRBJ1-2, with TRBD1 as a possible D gene (5 bases). CDR3 length: 14 amino acids. Trimming removed 5 bases from V and 0 bases from J, with 11 bases in between. Germline-derived CDR1 and CDR2 are SGHRS and YFSETQ. The CDR3 nucleotides read TGCGCCAGCAGTCTGGGGCAGCCTAACTATGGCTACACCTTC. Amino acids: CASSLGQPNYGYTF.

This chain joins TRBV15 and TRBJ1-2; possibly TRBD1 for D (6 bases). CDR1 and CDR2 from the germline V gene are LNHNV and YYDKDF (reference sequence). The CDR3 is 14 amino acids. The V and J ends lost 5 bases and 1 base respectively, with 11 bases between them. CDR3 protein: CATSGGDNNYGYTF. The CDR3 region has the DNA TGTGCCACCAGCGGGGGGGACAATAACTATGGCTACACCTTC.